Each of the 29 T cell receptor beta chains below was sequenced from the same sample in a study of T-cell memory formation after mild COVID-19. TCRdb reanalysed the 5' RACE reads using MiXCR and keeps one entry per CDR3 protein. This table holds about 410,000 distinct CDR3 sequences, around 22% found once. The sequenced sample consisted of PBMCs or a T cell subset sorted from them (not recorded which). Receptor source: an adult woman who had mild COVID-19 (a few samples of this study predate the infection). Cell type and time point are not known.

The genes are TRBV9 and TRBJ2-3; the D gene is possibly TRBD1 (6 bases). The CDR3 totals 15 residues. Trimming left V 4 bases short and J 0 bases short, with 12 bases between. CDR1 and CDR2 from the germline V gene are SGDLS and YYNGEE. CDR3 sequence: CASSQWTVSTDTQYF. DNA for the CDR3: TGTGCCAGCAGCCAATGGACAGTTAGCACAGATACGCAGTATTTT.

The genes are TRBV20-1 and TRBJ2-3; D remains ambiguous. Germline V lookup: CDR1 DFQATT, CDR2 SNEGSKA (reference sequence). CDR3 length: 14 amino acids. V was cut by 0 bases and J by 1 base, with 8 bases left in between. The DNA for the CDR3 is TGCAGTGCTAGAGATCCCGGAGGCACAGATACGCAGTATTTT. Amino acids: CSARDPGGTDTQYF.

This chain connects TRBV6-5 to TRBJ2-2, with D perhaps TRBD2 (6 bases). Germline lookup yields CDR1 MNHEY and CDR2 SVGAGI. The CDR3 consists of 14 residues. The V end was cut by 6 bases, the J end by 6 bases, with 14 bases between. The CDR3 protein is CASRSGRRSGELFF. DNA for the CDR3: TGTGCCAGCAGAAGCGGGCGCCGGTCCGGGGAGCTGTTTTTT.

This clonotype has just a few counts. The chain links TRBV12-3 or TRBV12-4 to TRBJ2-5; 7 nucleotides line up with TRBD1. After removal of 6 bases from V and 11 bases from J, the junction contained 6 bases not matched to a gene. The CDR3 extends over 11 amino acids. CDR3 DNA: TGTGCCAGCAGCCGAGGGGACAGTCAGTACTTC. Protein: CASSRGDSQYF.

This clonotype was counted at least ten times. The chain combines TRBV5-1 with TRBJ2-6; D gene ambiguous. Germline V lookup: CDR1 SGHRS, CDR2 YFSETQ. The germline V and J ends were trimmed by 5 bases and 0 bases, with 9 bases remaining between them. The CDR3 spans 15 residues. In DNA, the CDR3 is TGCGCCAGCAGACGAGAAGACTCTGGGGCCAACGTCCTGACTTTC. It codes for CASRREDSGANVLTF.

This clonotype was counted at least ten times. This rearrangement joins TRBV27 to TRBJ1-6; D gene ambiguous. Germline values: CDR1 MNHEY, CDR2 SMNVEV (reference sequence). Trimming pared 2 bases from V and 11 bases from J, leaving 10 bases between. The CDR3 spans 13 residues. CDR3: CASSLTVETPLHF. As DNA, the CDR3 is TGTGCCAGCAGTTTAACAGTCGAGACACCCCTCCACTTT.

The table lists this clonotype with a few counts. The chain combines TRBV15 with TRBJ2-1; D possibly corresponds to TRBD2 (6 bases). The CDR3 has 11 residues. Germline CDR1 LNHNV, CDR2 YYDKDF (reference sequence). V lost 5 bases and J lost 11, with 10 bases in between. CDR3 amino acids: CATSPGLQQFF. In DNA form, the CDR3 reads TGTGCCACCAGCCCCGGACTACAGCAGTTCTTC.

The CDR3 loop is CASSLAGVSTEAFF. The CDR3 DNA is TGCGCCAGCAGCTTGGCGGGGGTGAGCACCGAAGCTTTCTTT. The chain is built from TRBV5-1 and TRBJ1-1; perhaps TRBD1 as D (5 bases). This CDR3 is built from 14 residues. V was cut by 0 bases and J by 8 bases, with 14 bases left in between. Germline lookup yields CDR1 SGHRS and CDR2 YFSETQ.

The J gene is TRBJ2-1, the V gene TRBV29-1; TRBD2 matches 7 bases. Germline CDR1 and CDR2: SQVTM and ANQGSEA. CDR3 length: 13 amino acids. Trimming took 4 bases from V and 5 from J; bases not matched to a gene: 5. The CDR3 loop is CSVASSGNNEQFF. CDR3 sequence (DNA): TGCAGCGTTGCTTCTAGCGGAAACAATGAGCAGTTCTTC.

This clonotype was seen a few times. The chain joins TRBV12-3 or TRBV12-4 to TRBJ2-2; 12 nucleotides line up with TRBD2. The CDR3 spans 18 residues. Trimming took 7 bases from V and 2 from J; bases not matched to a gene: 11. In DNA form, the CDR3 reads TGTGCCAGCACTTCACAACTAGCGGGGGGACCTAACACCGGGGAGCTGTTTTTT. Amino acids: CASTSQLAGGPNTGELFF.

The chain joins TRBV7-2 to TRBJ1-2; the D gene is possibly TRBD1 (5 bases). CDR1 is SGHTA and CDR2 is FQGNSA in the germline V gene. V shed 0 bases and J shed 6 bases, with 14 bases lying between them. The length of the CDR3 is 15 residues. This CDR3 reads CASSLAPREVNGYTF. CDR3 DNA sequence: TGTGCCAGCAGCTTAGCGCCCAGGGAGGTCAATGGCTACACCTTC.

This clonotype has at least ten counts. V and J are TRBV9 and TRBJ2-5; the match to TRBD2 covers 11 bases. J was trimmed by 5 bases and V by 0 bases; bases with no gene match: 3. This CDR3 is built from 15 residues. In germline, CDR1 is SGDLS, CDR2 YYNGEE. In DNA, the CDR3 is TGTGCCAGCAGCGTAGAGGCTAGCGGGAGGGAGACCCAGTACTTC. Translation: CASSVEASGRETQYF.

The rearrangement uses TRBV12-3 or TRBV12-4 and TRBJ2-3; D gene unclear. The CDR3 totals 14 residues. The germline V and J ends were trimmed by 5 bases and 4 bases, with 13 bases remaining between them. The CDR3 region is CASSPSRPPDTQYF. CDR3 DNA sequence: TGTGCCAGCAGTCCCTCGCGACCACCAGATACGCAGTATTTT.

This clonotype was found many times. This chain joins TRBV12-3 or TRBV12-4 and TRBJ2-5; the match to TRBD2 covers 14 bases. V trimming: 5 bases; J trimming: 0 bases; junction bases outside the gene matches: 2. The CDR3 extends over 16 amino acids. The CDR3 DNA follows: TGTGCCAGCAGTCTGGGACTAGCGGGGGACCAAGAGACCCAGTACTTC. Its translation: CASSLGLAGDQETQYF.

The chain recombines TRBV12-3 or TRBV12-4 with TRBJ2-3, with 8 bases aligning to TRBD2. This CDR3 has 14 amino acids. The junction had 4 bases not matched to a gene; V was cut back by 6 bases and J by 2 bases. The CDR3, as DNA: TGTGCCAGCAGGGTAGCGGGGTTCACAGATACGCAGTATTTT. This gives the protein CASRVAGFTDTQYF.

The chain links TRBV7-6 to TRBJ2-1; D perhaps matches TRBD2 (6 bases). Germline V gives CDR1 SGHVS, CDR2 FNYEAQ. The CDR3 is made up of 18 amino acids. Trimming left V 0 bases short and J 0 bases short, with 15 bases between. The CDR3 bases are TGTGCCAGCAGCTTAGCGCGGGGCAAGATCAGCTCCTACAATGAGCAGTTCTTC. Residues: CASSLARGKISSYNEQFF.

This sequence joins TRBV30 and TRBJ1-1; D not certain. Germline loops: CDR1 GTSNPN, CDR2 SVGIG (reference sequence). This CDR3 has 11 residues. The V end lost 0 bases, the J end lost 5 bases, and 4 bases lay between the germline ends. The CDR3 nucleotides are TGTGCCTGGAGTGTCCCAACTGAAGCTTTCTTT. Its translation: CAWSVPTEAFF.

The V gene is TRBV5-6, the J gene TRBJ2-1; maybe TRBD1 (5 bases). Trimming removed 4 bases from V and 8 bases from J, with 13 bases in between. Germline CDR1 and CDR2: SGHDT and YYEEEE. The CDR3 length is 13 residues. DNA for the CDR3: TGTGCCAGCAGCCTCAGGGCCAACCATGAGCAGTTCTTC. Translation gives CASSLRANHEQFF.

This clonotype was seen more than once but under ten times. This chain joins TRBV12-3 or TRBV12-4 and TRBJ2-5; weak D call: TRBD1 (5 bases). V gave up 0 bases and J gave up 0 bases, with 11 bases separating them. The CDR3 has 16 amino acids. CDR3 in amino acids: CASSLAAGLYQETQYF. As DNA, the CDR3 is TGTGCCAGCAGTTTAGCGGCAGGGCTGTACCAAGAGACCCAGTACTTC.

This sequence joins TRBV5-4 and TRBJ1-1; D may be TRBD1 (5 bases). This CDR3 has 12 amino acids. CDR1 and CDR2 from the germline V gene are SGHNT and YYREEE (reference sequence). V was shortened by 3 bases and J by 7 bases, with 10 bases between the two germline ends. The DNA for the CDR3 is TGTGCCAGCAGCTCCCGGGACGGTGAAGCTTTCTTT. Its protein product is CASSSRDGEAFF.

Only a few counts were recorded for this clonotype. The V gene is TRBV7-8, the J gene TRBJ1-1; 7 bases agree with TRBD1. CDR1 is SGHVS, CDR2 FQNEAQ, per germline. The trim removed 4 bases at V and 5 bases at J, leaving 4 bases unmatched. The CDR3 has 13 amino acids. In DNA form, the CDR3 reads TGTGCCAGCAGCTCCACAGGGGTGACTGAAGCTTTCTTT. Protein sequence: CASSSTGVTEAFF.

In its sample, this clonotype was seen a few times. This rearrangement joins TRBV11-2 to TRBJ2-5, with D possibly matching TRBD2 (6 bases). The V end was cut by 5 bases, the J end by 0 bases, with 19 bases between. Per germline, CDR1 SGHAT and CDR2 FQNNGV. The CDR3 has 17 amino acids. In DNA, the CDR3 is TGTGCCAGCAGCCTAAGTCCGGGGGTCAGCTACCAAGAGACCCAGTACTTC. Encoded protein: CASSLSPGVSYQETQYF.

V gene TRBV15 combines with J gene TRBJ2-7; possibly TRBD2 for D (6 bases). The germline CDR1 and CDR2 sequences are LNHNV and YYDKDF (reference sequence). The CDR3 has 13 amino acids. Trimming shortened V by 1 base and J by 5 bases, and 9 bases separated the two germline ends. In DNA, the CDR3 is TGTGCCACCAGCAGAGCCGGAGGGGACGAGCAGTACTTC. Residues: CATSRAGGDEQYF.

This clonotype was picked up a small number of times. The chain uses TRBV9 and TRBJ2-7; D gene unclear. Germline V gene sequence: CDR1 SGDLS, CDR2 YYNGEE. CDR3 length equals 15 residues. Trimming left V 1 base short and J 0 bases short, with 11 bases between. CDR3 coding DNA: TGTGCCAGCAGCGTAACGGGCCTGAGCTCCTACGAGCAGTACTTC. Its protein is CASSVTGLSSYEQYF. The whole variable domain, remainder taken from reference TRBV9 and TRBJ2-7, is DSGVTQTPKHLITATGQRVTLRCSPRSGDLSVYWYQQSLDQGLQFLIQYYNGEERAKGNILERFSAQQFPDLHSELNLSSLELGDSALYFCASSVTGLSSYEQYFGPGTRLTVT.

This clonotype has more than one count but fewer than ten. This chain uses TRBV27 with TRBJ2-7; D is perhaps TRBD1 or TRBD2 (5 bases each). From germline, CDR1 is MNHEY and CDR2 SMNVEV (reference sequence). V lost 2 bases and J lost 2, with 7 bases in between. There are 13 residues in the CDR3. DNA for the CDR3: TGTGCCAGCAGTTTACGGGGACCCTACGAGCAGTACTTC. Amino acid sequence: CASSLRGPYEQYF.

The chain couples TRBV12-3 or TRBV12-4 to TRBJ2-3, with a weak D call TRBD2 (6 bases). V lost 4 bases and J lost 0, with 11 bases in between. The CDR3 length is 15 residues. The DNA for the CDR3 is TGTGCCAGCAGTTGGATGGCGGGGAGCACAGATACGCAGTATTTT. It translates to CASSWMAGSTDTQYF.

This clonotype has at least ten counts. The CDR3, as DNA: TGCGCCAGCAGCCCCGGGCAGGGGGCCGGGATGAACACTGAAGCTTTCTTT. Translated: CASSPGQGAGMNTEAFF. The V call is TRBV5-1, the J call TRBJ1-1, with 8 positions matching TRBD1. Germline CDR1 reads SGHRS; CDR2 reads YFSETQ. Germline trimming cut 4 bases from V and 0 bases from J; bases unmatched to any gene: 11. The CDR3 is 17 amino acids.

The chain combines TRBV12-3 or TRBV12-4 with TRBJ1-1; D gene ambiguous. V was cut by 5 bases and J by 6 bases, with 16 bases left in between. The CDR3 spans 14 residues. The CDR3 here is CASSLKRERAEAFF. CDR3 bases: TGTGCCAGCAGTCTCAAGCGGGAGCGCGCTGAAGCTTTCTTT.

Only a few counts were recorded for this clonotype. CDR3 region: CASSHQGGGNQPQHF. The DNA for the CDR3 is TGTGCCAGCAGCCACCAGGGCGGAGGCAATCAGCCCCAGCATTTT. V is TRBV4-2 and J is TRBJ1-5, with D maybe TRBD1 (5 bases). Trimming stripped 3 bases from V and 2 bases from J, with 11 bases between. This CDR3 region has 15 residues. Germline-derived CDR1 and CDR2 are LGHNA and YNFKEQ.